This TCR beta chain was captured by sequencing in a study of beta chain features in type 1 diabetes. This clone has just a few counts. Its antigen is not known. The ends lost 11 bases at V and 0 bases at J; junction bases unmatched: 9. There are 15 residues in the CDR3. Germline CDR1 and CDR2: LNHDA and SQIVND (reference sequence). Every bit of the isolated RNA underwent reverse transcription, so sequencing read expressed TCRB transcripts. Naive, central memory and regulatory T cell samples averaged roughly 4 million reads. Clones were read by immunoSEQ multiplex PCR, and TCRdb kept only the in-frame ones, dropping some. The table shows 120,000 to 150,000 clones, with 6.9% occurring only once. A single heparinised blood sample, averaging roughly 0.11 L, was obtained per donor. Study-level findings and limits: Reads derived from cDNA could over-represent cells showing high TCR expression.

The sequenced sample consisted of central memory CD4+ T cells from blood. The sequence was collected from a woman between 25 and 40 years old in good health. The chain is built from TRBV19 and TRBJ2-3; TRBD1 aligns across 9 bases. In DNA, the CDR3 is TGTGCCTCCGCGGGACAGGGAAGGAGCACAGATACGCAGTATTTT. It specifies CASAGQGRSTDTQYF.